The clone carrying this TCR beta chain has a count of ten or more. Its specificity is unknown. V was trimmed by 2 bases and J by 7 bases, leaving 12 bases between them. The germline V gene encodes CDR1 SGHDT and CDR2 YYEEEE. The CDR3 has 14 amino acids. Samples came from axillary lymph nodes draining the breast cancer. TCRdb recomputed calls from the multiplex PCR reads with MiXCR, one row per CDR3 protein. The data contain roughly 100,000 distinct CDR3 sequences, less than 40% of them singletons. The data originate from a study of breast tumors, draining lymph nodes, adjacent tissues. General observations from the study: Luminal-like breast cancer showed significantly greater tumor-nontumor repertoire similarity than basal-like breast cancer did. Tumor repertoires ranked between lymph nodes and nontumor tissue in diversity, with V and J gene preferences.

The chain links TRBV5-6 to TRBJ1-4; no reliable D call. The receptor was isolated from a female donor with breast cancer. Some clones in this sample may be carry-over from other donors' samples. Material for sequencing was axillary lymph node tissue. The CDR3 nucleotides read TGTGCCAGCAGCTTCCAGAGCGAAAGTGAAAAACTGTTTTTT. Its protein is CASSFQSESEKLFF.